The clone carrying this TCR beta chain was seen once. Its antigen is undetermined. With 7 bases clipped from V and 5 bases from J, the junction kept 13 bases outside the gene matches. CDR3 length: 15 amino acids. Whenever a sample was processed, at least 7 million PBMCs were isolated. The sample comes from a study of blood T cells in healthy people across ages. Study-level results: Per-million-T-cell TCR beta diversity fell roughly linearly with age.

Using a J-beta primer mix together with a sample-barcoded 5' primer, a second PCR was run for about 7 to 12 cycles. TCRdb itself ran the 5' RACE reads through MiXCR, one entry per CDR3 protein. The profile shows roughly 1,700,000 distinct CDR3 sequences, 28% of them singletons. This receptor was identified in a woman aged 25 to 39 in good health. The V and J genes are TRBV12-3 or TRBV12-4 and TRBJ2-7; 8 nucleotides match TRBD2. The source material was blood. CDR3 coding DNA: TGTGCCAGCACCATCGGGAGGGGAAGAGCGGACGAGCAGTACTTC. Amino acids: CASTIGRGRADEQYF.